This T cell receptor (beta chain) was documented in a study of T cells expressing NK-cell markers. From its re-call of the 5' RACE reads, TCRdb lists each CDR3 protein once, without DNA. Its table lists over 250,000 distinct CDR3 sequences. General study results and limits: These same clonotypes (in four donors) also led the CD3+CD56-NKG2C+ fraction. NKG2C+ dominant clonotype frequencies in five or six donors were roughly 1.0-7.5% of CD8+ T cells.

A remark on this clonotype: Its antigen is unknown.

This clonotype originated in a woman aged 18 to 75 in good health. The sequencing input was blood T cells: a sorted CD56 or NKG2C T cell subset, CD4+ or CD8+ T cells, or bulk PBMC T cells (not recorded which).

The CDR3 sequence is CSARDRLLTAKNIQYF. This rearrangement joins TRBV20-1 to TRBJ2-4. The CDR3 has 16 residues. Germline CDR1 and CDR2: DFQATT and SNEGSKA (reference sequence).